The clone carrying this T cell receptor beta chain was recorded at least ten times. TCRdb reprocessed the RT-PCR reads via MiXCR and lists one record per CDR3 protein. The repertoire holds about 680,000 distinct CDR3 sequences, with approximately 14% as singletons. Germline-derived CDR1 and CDR2 are ENHRY and SYGVKD. The CDR3 has 13 residues. Trimming took off 2 bases at V and 5 bases at J, with 9 bases between the two ends. This receptor was identified in a female donor in good health, serving as a healthy control. This sequence joins TRBV10-3 and TRBJ1-2; a weak D match, TRBD1 (5 bases). The sequenced material came from memory CD4+ T cells from blood. CDR3 region: CAISEGADYGYTF. The CDR3 nucleotides read TGTGCCATCAGTGAGGGGGCGGATTATGGCTACACCTTC.